This record concerns one T cell receptor beta chain sequence. Its antigen remains unknown. Template switching supplied a universal primer site; unique molecular identifiers were carried on the cDNA. TCRdb reanalysed the 5' RACE reads using MiXCR and keeps one entry per CDR3 protein. The data show 690,000 or so distinct CDR3 sequences, 8.6% seen once. This record belongs to a study of identical twins. Study-wide results and limits: Analyses of zero insertions could be partly confounded by invariant MAIT and iNKT cells. Beta out-of-frame sequences showed weaker excess sharing between twins.

V gave up 6 bases and J gave up 3 bases; unmatched junction bases: 5. This CDR3 is 14 amino acids long. CDR1 and CDR2 from the germline V gene are SNHLY and FYNNEI. This sample was shared with a second study, whose subject was yellow fever vaccine responses in identical twins. That source adds: Twins reportedly showed a vaccine T cell response that seemed partly convergent and partly personalized.

V and J are TRBV2 and TRBJ2-3; 8 nucleotides agree with TRBD2. The sequenced material came from PBMCs. This receptor was obtained from a young woman in good health. The CDR3 protein is CASRSSGRTDTQYF. The DNA for the CDR3 is TGTGCCAGCAGGTCCAGCGGGAGAACAGATACGCAGTATTTT.